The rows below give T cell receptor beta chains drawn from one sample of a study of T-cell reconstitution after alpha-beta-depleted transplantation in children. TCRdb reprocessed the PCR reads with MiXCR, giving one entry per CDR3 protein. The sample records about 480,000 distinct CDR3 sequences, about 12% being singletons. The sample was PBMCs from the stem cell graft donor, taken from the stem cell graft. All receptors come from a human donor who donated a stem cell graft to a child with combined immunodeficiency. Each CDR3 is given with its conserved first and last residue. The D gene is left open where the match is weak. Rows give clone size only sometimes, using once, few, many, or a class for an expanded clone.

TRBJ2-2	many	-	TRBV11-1	CASSLVGVGELFF	TGTGCCAGCAGCTTAGTTGGTGTCGGGGAGCTGTTTTTT
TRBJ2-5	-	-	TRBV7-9	CASSPRDGYQETQYF	TGTGCCAGCAGCCCTCGGGACGGCTACCAAGAGACCCAGTACTTC
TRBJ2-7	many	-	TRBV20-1	CSARGTGFEQYF	TGCAGTGCTAGAGGGACTGGCTTCGAGCAGTACTTC
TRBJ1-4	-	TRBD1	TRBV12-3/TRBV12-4	CASSATGALAKLFF	TGTGCCAGCAGTGCGACAGGGGCACTAGCAAAACTGTTTTTT
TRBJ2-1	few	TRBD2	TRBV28	CASRLAGARNEQFF	TGTGCCAGCAGACTAGCGGGGGCACGTAATGAGCAGTTCTTC
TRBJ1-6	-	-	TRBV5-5	CASSYTGLNSPLHF	TGTGCCAGCAGCTATACCGGACTTAATTCACCCCTCCACTTT
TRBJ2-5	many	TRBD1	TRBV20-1	CSAVTGEETQYF	TGCAGTGCGGTCACAGGGGAAGAGACCCAGTACTTC
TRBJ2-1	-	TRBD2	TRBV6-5	CASSFNLGAGGSYNEQFF	TGTGCCAGCAGTTTCAACCTGGGAGCGGGAGGCTCCTACAATGAGCAGTTCTTC
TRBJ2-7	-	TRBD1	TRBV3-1	CASSQRTGAYSYEQYF	TGTGCCAGCAGCCAGAGGACAGGCGCTTACTCCTACGAGCAGTACTTC
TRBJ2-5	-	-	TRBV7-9	CASSLSASAQYF	TGTGCCAGCAGCTTAAGCGCGTCGGCCCAGTACTTC
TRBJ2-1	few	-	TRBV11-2	CASSPRGADGDEQFF	TGTGCCAGCAGCCCCCGAGGGGCTGATGGTGATGAGCAGTTCTTC
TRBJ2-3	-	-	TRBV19	CASSISTDTQYF	TGTGCCAGTAGTATAAGCACAGATACGCAGTATTTT
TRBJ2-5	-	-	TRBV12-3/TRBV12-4	CASSGLRTQQETQYF	TGTGCCAGCAGTGGACTCCGGACCCAACAAGAGACCCAGTACTTC
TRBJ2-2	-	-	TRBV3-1	CATSGQGHTGELFF	TGTGCCACCTCCGGGCAGGGACACACCGGGGAGCTGTTTTTT
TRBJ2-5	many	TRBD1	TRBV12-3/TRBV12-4	CASTDAGTGETQYF	TGTGCCAGCACTGATGCCGGGACAGGAGAGACCCAGTACTTC
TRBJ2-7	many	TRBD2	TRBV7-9	CASSPSGTYEQYF	TGTGCCAGCAGTCCTAGCGGGACCTACGAGCAGTACTTC
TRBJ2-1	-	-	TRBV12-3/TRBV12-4	CASRESGRSIDEQFF	TGTGCCAGCAGGGAGTCGGGACGGAGTATAGATGAGCAGTTCTTC
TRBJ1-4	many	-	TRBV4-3	CASSQARGGEKLFF	TGCGCCAGCAGCCAAGCTAGGGGTGGCGAAAAACTGTTTTTT